Listed below are T cell receptor beta chains from one sample, sequenced in a study of T cell repertoires in cytomegalovirus infection. The antigens these receptors bind are not known. From the reads, TCRdb called clonotypes with MiXCR, one entry per CDR3 protein. Of approximately 1,000,000 distinct CDR3 sequences listed, roughly 30% are singletons. Sequences were derived from cultured CD8+ T cells from PBMCs, sampled from culture after CMV antigen stimulation. These receptor sequences come from a human donor in good health (CMV status not recorded). Some clones in this sample may be carry-over from other donors' samples. Each CDR3 is given with its conserved first and last residue. Fields, in order: D gene, clone size, J gene, V gene, CDR3 DNA, CDR3 protein. A D gene is named only where the DNA matches it firmly. Not every row has a clone size; where given, it reads once, few, many or a size class.

>TRBD2|.|TRBJ2-3|TRBV27
TGTGTCAGCAGTTTAACTAGCGGGGGCACAGATACGCAGTATTTT
CVSSLTSGGTDTQYF
>.|.|TRBJ2-7|TRBV2
TGTGCCAGCAGTGAACTGGGAGGTAGCTCCTACGAGCAGTACTTC
CASSELGGSSYEQYF
>.|.|TRBJ1-2|TRBV7-2
TGTGCCAGCAGCCCCCGTCGGAGCTATGGCTACACCTTC
CASSPRRSYGYTF
>.|few|TRBJ2-7|TRBV6-1
TGTGCCAGCAGCTACGTCGGGGGCGACGAGCAGTACTTC
CASSYVGGDEQYF
>TRBD1|few|TRBJ1-1|TRBV5-4
TGTGCCAGCAGCTCAACGGGACAGGGGACTGAAGCTTTCTTT
CASSSTGQGTEAFF
>.|.|TRBJ1-1|TRBV28
TGTGCCAGCAGTCATTCCTGGGGTCTTTTCTTT
CASSHSWGLFF
>.|few|TRBJ1-1|TRBV10-3
TGTGCCATCAGTGAAGGGGTCTTCACTGAAGCTTTCTTT
CAISEGVFTEAFF
>TRBD2|.|TRBJ2-1|TRBV12-3/TRBV12-4
TGTGCCAGCAGTGCCGGGACTAGCGGGGATCATGAGCAGTTCTTC
CASSAGTSGDHEQFF
>.|few|TRBJ2-1|TRBV3-1
TGTGCCAGCAGCCAAGAAAGGGGTACCTACAATGAGCAGTTCTTC
CASSQERGTYNEQFF
>.|few|TRBJ1-1|TRBV13
TGTGCCAGCAGCTTAGGCATGGGCCTAAACACTGAAGCTTTCTTT
CASSLGMGLNTEAFF
>.|.|TRBJ1-1|TRBV10-3
TGTGCCATCAGTGAGAGGCTAGTTACTGAAGCTTTCTTT
CAISERLVTEAFF
>.|few|TRBJ1-2|TRBV6-4
TGTGCCAGCGGACGGAGGGGAAACTACACCTTC
CASGRRGNYTF
>.|.|TRBJ2-2|TRBV7-9
TGTGCCAGCAGCGCGATAGGGGACGGGGAGCTGTTTTTT
CASSAIGDGELFF
>.|many|TRBJ2-4|TRBV27
TGTGCCAGCAGTTTAATCGGGGCCAAAAACATTCAGTACTTC
CASSLIGAKNIQYF
>TRBD1|.|TRBJ2-2|TRBV4-3
TGCGCCAGCAGCCAAGAGCGGGACAGGCGTACCGGGGAGCTGTTTTTT
CASSQERDRRTGELFF
>TRBD2|.|TRBJ2-1|TRBV5-6
TGTGCCAGCAGCTGGGGACTAGCGGGTAAGGGGAATGAGCAGTTCTTC
CASSWGLAGKGNEQFF
>.|.|TRBJ2-2|TRBV7-6
TGTGCCAGCTGCTTAGTAGGGAGCAACACCGGGGAGCTGTTTTTT
CASCLVGSNTGELFF
>.|.|TRBJ2-7|TRBV6-1
TGTGCCAGCAGTTCCGGGACTCCGAGCTCCTACGAGCAGTACTTC
CASSSGTPSSYEQYF
>TRBD1|.|TRBJ2-2|TRBV24-1
TGTGCCACCAGTGACCGGGGACAGCCAAACACCGGGGAGCTGTTTTTT
CATSDRGQPNTGELFF
>TRBD2|few|TRBJ2-1|TRBV19
TGTGCCAGTAGCCGACTACTAGCGGGGGGTATATATGAGCAGTTCTTC
CASSRLLAGGIYEQFF
>.|.|TRBJ1-5|TRBV19
TGTGCCAGTAGTTTACAGGGAGGATATAGCAATCAGCCCCAGCATTTT
CASSLQGGYSNQPQHF
>.|.|TRBJ2-3|TRBV2
TGTGCCAGCAGCCAGGGTTGGCTGCCAGATACGCAGTATTTT
CASSQGWLPDTQYF
>TRBD2|many|TRBJ2-1|TRBV7-2
TGTGCCAGCAGCGAATTACTAGCGGGGGGCGGCTATGAGCAGTTCTTC
CASSELLAGGGYEQFF
>.|many|TRBJ1-6|TRBV7-8
TGTGCCAGCAGCGCGCCCTTGATCAGGGGCGAACTCTATAATTCACCCCTCCACTTT
CASSAPLIRGELYNSPLHF